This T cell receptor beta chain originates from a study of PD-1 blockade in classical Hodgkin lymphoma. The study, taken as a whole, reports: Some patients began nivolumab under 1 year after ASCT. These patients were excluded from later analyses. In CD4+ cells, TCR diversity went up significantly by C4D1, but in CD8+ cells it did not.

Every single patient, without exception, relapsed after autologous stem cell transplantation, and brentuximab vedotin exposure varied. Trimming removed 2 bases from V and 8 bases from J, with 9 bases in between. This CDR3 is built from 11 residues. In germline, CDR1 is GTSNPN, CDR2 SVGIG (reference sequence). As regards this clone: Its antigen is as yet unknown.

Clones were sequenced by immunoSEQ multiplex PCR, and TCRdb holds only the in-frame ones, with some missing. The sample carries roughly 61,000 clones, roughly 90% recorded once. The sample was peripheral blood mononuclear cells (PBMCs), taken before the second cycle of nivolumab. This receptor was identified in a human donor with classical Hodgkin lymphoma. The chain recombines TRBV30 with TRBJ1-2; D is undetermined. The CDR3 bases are TGTGCCTGGAGTATTTATAAAGGCTACACCTTC. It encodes CAWSIYKGYTF.